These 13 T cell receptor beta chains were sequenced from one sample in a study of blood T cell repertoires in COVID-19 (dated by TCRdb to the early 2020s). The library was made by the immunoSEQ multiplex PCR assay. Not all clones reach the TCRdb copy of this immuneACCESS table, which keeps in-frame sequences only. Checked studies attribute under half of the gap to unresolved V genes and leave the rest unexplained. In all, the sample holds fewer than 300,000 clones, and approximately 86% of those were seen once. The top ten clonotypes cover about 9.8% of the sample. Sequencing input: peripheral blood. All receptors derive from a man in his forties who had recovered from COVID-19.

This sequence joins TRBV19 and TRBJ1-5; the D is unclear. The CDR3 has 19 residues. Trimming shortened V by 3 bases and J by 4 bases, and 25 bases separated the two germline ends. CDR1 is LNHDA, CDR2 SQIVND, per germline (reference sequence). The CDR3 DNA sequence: TGTGCCAGTAGTATGATGTCCGGGATCGGCGGGAGGAGTAATCAGCCCCAGCATTTT. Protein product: CASSMMSGIGGRSNQPQHF.

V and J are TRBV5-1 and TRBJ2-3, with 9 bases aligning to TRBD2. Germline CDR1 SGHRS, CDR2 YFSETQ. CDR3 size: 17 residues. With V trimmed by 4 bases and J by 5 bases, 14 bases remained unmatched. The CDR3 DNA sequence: TGCGCCAGCAGCCCCGGACTAAGCGGGGGGCTGGGAGATACGCAGTATTTT. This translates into CASSPGLSGGLGDTQYF. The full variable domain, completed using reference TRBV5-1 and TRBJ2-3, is KAGVTQTPRYLIKTRGQQVTLSCSPISGHRSVSWYQQTPGQGLQFLFEYFSETQRNKGNFPGRFSGRQFSNSRSEMNVSTLELGDSALYLCASSPGLSGGLGDTQYFGPGTRLTVL.

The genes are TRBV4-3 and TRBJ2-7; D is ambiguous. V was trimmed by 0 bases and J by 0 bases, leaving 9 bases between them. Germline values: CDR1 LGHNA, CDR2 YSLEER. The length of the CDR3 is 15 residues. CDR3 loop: CASSQDQVSSYEQYF. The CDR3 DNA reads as TGCGCCAGCAGCCAAGATCAGGTTAGCTCCTACGAGCAGTACTTC.

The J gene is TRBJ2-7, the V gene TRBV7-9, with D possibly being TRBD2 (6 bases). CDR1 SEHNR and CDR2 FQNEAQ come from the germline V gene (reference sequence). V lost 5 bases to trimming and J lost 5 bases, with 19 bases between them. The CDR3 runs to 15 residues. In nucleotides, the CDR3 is TGTGCCAGCAGCAGGGGCGGGACGGTCAGCGACGAGCAGTACTTC. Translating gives CASSRGGTVSDEQYF.

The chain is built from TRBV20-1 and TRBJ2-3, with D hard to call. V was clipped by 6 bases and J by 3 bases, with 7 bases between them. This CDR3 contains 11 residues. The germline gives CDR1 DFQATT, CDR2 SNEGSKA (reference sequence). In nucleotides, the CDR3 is TGCAGTGCAAGTGCGACAGATACGCAGTATTTT. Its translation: CSASATDTQYF.

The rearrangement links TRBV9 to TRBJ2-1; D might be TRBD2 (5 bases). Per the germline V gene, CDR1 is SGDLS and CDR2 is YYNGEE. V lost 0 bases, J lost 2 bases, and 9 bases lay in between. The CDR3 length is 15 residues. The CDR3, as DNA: TGTGCCAGCAGCGTAGGGCGGGCTGCCTACAATGAGCAGTTCTTC. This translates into CASSVGRAAYNEQFF.

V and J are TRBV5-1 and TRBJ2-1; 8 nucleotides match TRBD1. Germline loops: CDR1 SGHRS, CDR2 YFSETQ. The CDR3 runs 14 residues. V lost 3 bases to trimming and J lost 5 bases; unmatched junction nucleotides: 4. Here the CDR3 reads CASSWTGNHNEQFF. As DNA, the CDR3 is TGCGCCAGCAGCTGGACAGGGAACCACAATGAGCAGTTCTTC.

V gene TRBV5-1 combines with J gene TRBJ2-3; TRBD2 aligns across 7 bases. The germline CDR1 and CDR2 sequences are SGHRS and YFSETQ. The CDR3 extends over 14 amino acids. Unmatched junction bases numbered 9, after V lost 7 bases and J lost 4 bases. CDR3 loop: CASRSIAGPDTQYF. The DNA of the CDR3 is TGCGCCAGCCGATCTATAGCGGGCCCAGATACGCAGTATTTT.

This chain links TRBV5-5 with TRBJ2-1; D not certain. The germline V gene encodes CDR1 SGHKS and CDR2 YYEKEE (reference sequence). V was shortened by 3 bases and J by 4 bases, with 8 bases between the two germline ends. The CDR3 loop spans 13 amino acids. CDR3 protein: CASSSNQYNEQFF. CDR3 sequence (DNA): TGTGCCAGCAGCTCTAACCAATACAATGAGCAGTTCTTC.

This CDR3 reads CASSRSGGPSTDTQYF. The CDR3 coding sequence is TGTGCCAGCTCACGAAGCGGGGGGCCTAGCACAGATACGCAGTATTTT. The genes are TRBV18 and TRBJ2-3, with 9 bases matching TRBD2. The CDR3 runs to 16 residues. Looked up from germline, CDR1 is KGHSH and CDR2 is LQKENI. The V segment lost 4 bases and the J segment 0 bases; nucleotides outside the gene matches: 5.

CDR3 residues: CASSFTGVTEAFF. The CDR3 bases are TGTGCCAGCAGCTTTACAGGGGTCACTGAAGCTTTCTTT. The chain couples TRBV5-6 to TRBJ1-1; 7 nucleotides match TRBD1. The CDR3 is 13 amino acids. Trimming at V came to 2 bases and at J to 4 bases, leaving 2 bases not matched to a gene. The V gene's germline CDR1 is SGHDT and CDR2 YYEEEE.

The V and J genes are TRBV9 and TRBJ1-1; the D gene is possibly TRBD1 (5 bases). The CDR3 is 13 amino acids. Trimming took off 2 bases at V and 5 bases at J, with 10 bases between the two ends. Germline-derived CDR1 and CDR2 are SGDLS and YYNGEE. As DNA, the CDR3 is TGTGCCAGCAGCGTCAGGGTAGGGACTGAAGCTTTCTTT. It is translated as CASSVRVGTEAFF.

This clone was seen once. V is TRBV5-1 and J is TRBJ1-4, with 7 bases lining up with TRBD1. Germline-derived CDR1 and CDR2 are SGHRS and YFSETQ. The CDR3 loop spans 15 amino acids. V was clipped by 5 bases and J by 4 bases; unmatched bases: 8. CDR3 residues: CASRGTASLNEKLFF. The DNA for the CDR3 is TGCGCCAGCAGAGGGACAGCCTCCCTTAATGAAAAACTGTTTTTT.